This entry lists 10 T cell receptor beta chains sequenced from one sample in a study of cytomegalovirus exposure and HLA in healthy donors. PCR amplification relied on 60 Vbeta primers (plus 13 Jbeta primers). Profiled with immunoSEQ multiplex PCR; TCRdb holds only in-frame clones, not every one. The table records roughly 100,000 clones, more than 75% of them present only once. Sequencing was carried out using PBMCs. The receptors originated from a young woman in good health and CMV-seropositive.

This clone was observed a few times. The rearrangement links TRBV18 to TRBJ2-1, with 13 bases that match TRBD2. The J segment lost 8 bases and the V segment lost 3 bases, leaving 7 bases of the junction unmatched. The CDR3 length is 16 residues. From germline, CDR1 is KGHSH and CDR2 LQKENI. The DNA of the CDR3 is TGTGCCAGCTCACCGACCACTAGCGGGGGGGCCTATGAGCAGTTCTTC. It is translated as CASSPTTSGGAYEQFF.

The chain recombines TRBV6-5 with TRBJ2-2; weak D call: TRBD1 (6 bases). Trimming removed 4 bases from V and 11 bases from J, with 14 bases in between. The CDR3 has 13 residues. Germline V lookup: CDR1 MNHEY, CDR2 SVGAGI. The chain's CDR3 is CASSWGPGYELFF. The CDR3 nucleotides read TGTGCCAGCAGTTGGGGGCCAGGGTATGAGCTGTTTTTT.

The CDR3 DNA reads as TGCGCCAGCAGTCAGGGAATAGCTAATGAAAAACTGTTTTTT. Translating gives CASSQGIANEKLFF. The chain links TRBV5-1 to TRBJ1-4; maybe TRBD1 (5 bases). This CDR3 spans 14 amino acids. Between the trimmed V and J ends, which lost 5 bases and 3 bases, there was a span of 11 bases. The germline gives CDR1 SGHRS, CDR2 YFSETQ.

V is TRBV28 and J is TRBJ2-1, with 11 bases aligning to TRBD2. The V segment lost 10 bases and the J segment 0 bases; nucleotides outside the gene matches: 23. CDR3 size: 21 residues. Germline lookup yields CDR1 MDHEN and CDR2 SYDVKM. The CDR3 reads CATASETHSGLADSSYNEQFF. The CDR3, as DNA: TGTGCCACTGCGTCAGAAACACACTCGGGACTAGCGGACAGCTCCTACAATGAGCAGTTCTTC.

This CDR3 is CASSEIQGVTGELFF. CDR3 DNA: TGTGCCAGCTCGGAAATCCAGGGTGTAACCGGGGAGCTGTTTTTT. This rearrangement joins TRBV18 to TRBJ2-2, with D possibly TRBD1 on 5 matching bases. V was cut by 6 bases and J by 5 bases, with 16 bases left in between. The germline gives CDR1 KGHSH, CDR2 LQKENI. CDR3 length equals 15 residues.

The rearrangement joins TRBV2 to TRBJ1-5; 7 bases agree with TRBD1. Unmatched junction bases numbered 8, after V lost 10 bases and J lost 2 bases. CDR3 length: 14 amino acids. CDR1 and CDR2 (germline): SNHLY, FYNNEI. The CDR3 reads CATTRQGGNQPQHF. CDR3 coding DNA: TGTGCCACAACACGACAGGGAGGCAATCAGCCCCAGCATTTT.

This clone was recorded once. V is TRBV14 and J is TRBJ2-1; 7 bases fit TRBD2. Germline lookup yields CDR1 SGHDN and CDR2 FVKESK. The CDR3 extends over 15 amino acids. Trimming cost V 0 bases and J 6 bases; bases outside gene matches: 5. The CDR3 here is CASSQEGGPGNEQFF. Written as DNA, the CDR3 is TGTGCCAGCAGCCAAGAGGGAGGGCCGGGCAATGAGCAGTTCTTC.

The V and J genes are TRBV27 and TRBJ2-7, with 12 bases that match TRBD1. The V and J ends lost 6 bases and 12 bases, in that order; junction bases with no gene match: 15. The CDR3 totals 15 residues. Per the germline V gene, CDR1 is MNHEY and CDR2 is SMNVEV (reference sequence). CDR3 region: CASSYPRDRGLILYF. DNA for the CDR3: TGTGCCAGCAGCTACCCCCGGGACAGGGGGCTAATTTTGTACTTC.

A note on this clone: An end of the junction does not agree with germline; a read error may underlie this. The identical CDR3 is also encoded by other nucleotide sequences in the sample. This rearrangement joins TRBV7-3 to TRBJ1-1; D is ambiguous. Germline-derived CDR1 and CDR2 are SGHTA and FQGTGA. The CDR3 is 13 amino acids. CDR3 bases: TGTGCCAGCAGCCCCGCCCGGTACAGCCAAGCTTTTTTT. Its translation is CASSPARYSQAFF.

This clone has more than one count but fewer than ten. As DNA, the CDR3 is TGTGCCAGCAGTTCCCGGGACAGGGGGTTGGATGGCTACACCTTC. It yields the protein CASSSRDRGLDGYTF. The J gene is TRBJ1-2, the V gene TRBV25-1; the match to TRBD1 covers 11 bases. V shed 5 bases and J 6 bases; nucleotides not matched to a gene: 8. The germline V gene encodes CDR1 MGHDK and CDR2 SYGVNS. The CDR3 length is 15 residues.